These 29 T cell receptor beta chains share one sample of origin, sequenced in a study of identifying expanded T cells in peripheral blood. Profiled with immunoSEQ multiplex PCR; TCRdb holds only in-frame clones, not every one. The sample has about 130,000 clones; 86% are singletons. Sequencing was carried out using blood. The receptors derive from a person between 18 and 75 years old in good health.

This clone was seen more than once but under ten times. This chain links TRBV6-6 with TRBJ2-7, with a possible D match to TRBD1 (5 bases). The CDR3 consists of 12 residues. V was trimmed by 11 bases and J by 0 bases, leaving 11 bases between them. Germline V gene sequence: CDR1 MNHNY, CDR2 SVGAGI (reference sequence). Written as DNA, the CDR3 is TGTGCCGCCCGACAGAGCTCCTACGAGCAGTACTTC. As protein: CAARQSSYEQYF.

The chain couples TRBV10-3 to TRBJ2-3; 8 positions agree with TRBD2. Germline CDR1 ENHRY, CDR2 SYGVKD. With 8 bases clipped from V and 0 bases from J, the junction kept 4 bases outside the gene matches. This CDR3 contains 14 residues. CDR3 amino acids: CAIGPSGSTDTQYF. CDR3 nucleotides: TGTGCCATCGGTCCTAGCGGGAGCACAGATACGCAGTATTTT.

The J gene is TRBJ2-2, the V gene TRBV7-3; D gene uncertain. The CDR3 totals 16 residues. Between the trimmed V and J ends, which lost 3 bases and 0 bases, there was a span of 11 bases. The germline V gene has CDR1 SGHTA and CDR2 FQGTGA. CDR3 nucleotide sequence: TGTGCCAGCAGCTTCGCCCAGAGCACGAACACCGGGGAGCTGTTTTTT. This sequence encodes CASSFAQSTNTGELFF.

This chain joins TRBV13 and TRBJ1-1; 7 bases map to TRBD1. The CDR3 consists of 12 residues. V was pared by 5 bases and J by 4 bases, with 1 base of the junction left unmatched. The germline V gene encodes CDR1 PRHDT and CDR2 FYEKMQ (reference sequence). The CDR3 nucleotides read TGTGCCAGCAGCCAGGGGGTCACTGAAGCTTTCTTT. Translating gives CASSQGVTEAFF.

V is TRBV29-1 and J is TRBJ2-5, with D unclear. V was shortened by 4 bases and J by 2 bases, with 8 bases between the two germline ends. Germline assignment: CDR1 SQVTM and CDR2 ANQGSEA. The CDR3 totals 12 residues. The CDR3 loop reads CSVVVSQETQYF. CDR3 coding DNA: TGCAGCGTTGTGGTGAGTCAAGAGACCCAGTACTTC.

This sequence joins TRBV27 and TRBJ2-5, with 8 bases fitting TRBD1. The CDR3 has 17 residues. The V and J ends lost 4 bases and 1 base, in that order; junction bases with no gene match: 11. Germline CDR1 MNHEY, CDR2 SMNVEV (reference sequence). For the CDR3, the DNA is TGTGCCAGCAGTTGGGGCAGGGGGCGCTTCCTCCAAGAGACCCAGTACTTC. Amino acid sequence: CASSWGRGRFLQETQYF.

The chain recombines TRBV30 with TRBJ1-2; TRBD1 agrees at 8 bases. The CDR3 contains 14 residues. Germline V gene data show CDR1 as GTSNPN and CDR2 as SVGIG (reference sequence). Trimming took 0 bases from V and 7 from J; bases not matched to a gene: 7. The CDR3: CAWSVGRGPFGYTF. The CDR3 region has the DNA TGTGCCTGGAGTGTAGGCAGGGGGCCGTTTGGCTACACCTTC.

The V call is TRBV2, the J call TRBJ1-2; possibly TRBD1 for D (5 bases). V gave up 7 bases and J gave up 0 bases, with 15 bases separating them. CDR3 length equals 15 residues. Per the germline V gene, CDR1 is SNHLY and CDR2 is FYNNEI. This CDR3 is CASTQGPLTNYGYTF. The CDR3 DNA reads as TGTGCCAGCACCCAGGGCCCTCTTACTAACTATGGCTACACCTTC.

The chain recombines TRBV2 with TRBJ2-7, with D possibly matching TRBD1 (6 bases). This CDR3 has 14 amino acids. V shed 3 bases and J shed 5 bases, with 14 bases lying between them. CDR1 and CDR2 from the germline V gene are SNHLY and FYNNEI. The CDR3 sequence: CASSEGNRAHEQYF. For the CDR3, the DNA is TGTGCCAGCAGTGAGGGGAACAGGGCCCACGAGCAGTACTTC.

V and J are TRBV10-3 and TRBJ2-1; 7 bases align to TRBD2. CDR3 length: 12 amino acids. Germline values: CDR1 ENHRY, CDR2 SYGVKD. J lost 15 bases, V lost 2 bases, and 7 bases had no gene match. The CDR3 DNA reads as TGTGCCATCAGTGAGGGGAGGGACCCGGCGTTCTTC. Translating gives CAISEGRDPAFF.

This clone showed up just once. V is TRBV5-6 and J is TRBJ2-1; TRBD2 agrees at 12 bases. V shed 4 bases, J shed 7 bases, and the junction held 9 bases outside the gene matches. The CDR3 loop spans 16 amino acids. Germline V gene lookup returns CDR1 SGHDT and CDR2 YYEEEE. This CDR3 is CASSIGLAGWKNEQFF. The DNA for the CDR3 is TGTGCCAGCAGCATCGGACTAGCGGGGTGGAAAAATGAGCAGTTCTTC.

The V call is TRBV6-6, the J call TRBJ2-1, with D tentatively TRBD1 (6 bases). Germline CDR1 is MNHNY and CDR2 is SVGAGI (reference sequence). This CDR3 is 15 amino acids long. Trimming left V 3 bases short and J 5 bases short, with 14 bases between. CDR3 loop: CASSYSRDTNNEQFF. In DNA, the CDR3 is TGTGCCAGCAGTTATTCCCGGGACACAAACAATGAGCAGTTCTTC.

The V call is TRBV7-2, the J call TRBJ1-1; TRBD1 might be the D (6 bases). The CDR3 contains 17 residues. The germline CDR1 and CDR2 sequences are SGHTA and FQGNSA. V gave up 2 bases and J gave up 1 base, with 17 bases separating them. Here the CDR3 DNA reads TGTGCCAGCAGCTTATCAAGGGGGGCGAGGGAGAACACTGAAGCTTTCTTT. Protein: CASSLSRGARENTEAFF.

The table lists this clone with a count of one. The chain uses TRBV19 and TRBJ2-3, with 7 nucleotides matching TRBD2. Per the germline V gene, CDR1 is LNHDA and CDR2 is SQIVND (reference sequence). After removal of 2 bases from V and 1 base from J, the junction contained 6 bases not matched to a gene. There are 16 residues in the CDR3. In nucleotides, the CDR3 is TGTGCCAGTAGTATAACGGCGGGAGACCGCACAGATACGCAGTATTTT. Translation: CASSITAGDRTDTQYF.

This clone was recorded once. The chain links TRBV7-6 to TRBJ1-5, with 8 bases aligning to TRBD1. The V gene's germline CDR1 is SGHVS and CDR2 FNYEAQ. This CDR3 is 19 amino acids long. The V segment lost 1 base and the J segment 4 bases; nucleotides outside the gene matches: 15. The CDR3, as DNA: TGTGCCAGCAGCTTAGATCTATCAGGGGGCAAGGGCTTTAATCAGCCCCAGCATTTT. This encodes CASSLDLSGGKGFNQPQHF.

Here the CDR3 reads CASLEVGQSGEQYF. CDR3 sequence (DNA): TGTGCCAGCCTGGAAGTCGGACAATCTGGAGAGCAGTACTTC. The chain recombines TRBV28 with TRBJ2-7; TRBD1 is a possible D gene (5 bases). Trimming shortened V by 8 bases and J by 7 bases, and 21 bases separated the two germline ends. The CDR3 is made up of 14 amino acids. Germline V lookup: CDR1 MDHEN, CDR2 SYDVKM.

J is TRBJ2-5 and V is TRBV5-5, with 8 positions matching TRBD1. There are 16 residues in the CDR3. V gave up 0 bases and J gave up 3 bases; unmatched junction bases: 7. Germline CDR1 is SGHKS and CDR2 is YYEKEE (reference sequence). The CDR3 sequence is CASSLAFGQGKETQYF. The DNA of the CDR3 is TGTGCCAGCAGCTTGGCCTTCGGACAGGGAAAAGAGACCCAGTACTTC.

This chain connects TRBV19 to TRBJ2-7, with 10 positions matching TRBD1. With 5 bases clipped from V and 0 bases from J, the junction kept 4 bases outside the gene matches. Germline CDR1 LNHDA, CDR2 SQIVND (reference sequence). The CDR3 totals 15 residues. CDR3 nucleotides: TGTGCCAGTAGTTTGACAGGGGGCAACTCCTACGAGCAGTACTTC. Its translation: CASSLTGGNSYEQYF.

The CDR3 DNA reads as TGTGCCATCAGTGACTCCGCGGGGGGTTCCTACGAGCAGTACTTC. Encoded protein: CAISDSAGGSYEQYF. The rearrangement uses TRBV10-3 and TRBJ2-7; 8 positions match TRBD2. Germline V gene sequence: CDR1 ENHRY, CDR2 SYGVKD. This CDR3 is 15 amino acids long. J gave up 1 base and V 3 bases, and 5 bases lay outside the gene matches.

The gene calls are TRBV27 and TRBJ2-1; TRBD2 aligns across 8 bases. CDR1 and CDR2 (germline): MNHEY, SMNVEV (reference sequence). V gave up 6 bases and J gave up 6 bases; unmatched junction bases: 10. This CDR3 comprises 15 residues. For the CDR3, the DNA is TGTGCCAGCAGACCACTGGGACTAGGGCCCAATGAGCAGTTCTTC. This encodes CASRPLGLGPNEQFF.

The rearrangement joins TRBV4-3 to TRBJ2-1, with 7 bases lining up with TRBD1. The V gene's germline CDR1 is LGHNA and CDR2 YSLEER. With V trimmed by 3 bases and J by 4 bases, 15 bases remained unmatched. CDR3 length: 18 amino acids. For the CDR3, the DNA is TGCGCCAGCAGCCATCTGGGCATTCGCGCAGGGGGTTACAATGAGCAGTTCTTC. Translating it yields CASSHLGIRAGGYNEQFF.

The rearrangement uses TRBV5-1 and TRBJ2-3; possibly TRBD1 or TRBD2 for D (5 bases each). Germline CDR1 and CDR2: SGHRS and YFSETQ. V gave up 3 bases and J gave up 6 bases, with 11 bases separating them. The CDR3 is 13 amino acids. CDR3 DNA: TGCGCCAGCAGCTGGGACGGGACGGATACGCAGTATTTT. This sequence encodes CASSWDGTDTQYF.

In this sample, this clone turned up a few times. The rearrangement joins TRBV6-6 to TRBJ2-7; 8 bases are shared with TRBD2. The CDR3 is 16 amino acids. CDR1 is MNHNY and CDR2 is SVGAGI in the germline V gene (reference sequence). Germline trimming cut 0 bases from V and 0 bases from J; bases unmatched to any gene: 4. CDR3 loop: CASSYSAGGSSYEQYF. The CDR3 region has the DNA TGTGCCAGCAGTTACTCTGCGGGAGGAAGCTCCTACGAGCAGTACTTC.

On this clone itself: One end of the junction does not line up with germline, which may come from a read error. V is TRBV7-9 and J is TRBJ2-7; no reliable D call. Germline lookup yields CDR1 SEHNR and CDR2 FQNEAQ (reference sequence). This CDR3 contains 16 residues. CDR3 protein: CARSLVQRTHSYEQYF. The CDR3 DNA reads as TGTGCCAGAAGCTTAGTTCAACGGACCCACTCCTACGAGCAGTACTTC.

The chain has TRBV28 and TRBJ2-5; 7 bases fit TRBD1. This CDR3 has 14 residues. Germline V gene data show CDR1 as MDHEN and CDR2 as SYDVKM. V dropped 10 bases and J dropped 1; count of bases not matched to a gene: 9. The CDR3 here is CATAGTATQETQYF. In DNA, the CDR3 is TGTGCCACGGCCGGGACAGCAACCCAAGAGACCCAGTACTTC.

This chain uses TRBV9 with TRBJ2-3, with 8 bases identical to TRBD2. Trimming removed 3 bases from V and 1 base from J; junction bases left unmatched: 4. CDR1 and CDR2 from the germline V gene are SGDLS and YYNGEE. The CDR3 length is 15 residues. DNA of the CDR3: TGTGCCAGCAGCGCGCTCGGGGGGGGCACAGATACGCAGTATTTT. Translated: CASSALGGGTDTQYF.

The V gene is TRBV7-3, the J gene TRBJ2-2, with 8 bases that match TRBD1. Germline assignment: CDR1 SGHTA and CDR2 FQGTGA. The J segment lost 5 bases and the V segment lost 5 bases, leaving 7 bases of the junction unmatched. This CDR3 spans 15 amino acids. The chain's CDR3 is CASSPGQGNTGELFF. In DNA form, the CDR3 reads TGTGCCAGCAGCCCTGGACAGGGTAATACCGGGGAGCTGTTTTTT.

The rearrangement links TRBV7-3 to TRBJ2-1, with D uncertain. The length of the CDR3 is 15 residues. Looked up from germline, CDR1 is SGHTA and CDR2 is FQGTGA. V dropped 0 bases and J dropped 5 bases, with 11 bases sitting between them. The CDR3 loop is CASSLTVQRNNEQFF. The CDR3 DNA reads TGTGCCAGCAGCTTAACGGTACAGAGGAACAATGAGCAGTTCTTC.

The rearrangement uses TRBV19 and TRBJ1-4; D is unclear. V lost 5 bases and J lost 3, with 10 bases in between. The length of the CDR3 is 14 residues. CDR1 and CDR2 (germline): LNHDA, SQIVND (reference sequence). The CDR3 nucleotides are TGTGCCAGTAGTCCCCGACCTTCTAATGAAAAACTGTTTTTT. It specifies CASSPRPSNEKLFF. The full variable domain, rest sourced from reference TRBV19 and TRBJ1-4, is DGGITQSPKYLFRKEGQNVTLSCEQNLNHDAMYWYRQDPGQGLRLIYYSQIVNDFQKGDIAEGYSVSREKKESFPLTVTSAQKNPTAFYLCASSPRPSNEKLFFGSGTQLSVL.